This T cell receptor beta chain was retrieved from a study of OX40 agonist ivuxolimab in advanced cancers. V was clipped by 2 bases and J by 1 base, with 8 bases between them. The V gene's germline CDR1 is MNHNY and CDR2 SVGAGI (reference sequence). The CDR3 is 15 residues long. Sampling times: baseline, cycle 4 day 1, cycle 7 day 1. Here immunoSEQ multiplex PCR was the method, and the copy in TCRdb shows in-frame clones only, minus some. The table lists about 73,000 clones, around 90% of them singletons, with 0.5% to 0.55% in the top ten. This sequence was found in an adult with an advanced solid tumor such as melanoma, head and neck, liver or kidney cancer. This material consisted of CD4+ or CD8+ T cells sorted from blood, taken in a trial of the OX40 agonist ivuxolimab. V and J are TRBV6-6 and TRBJ2-2; D is undetermined. The CDR3 sequence: CASSYEGVNTGELFF. The CDR3 nucleotides are TGTGCCAGCAGTTACGAAGGCGTGAACACCGGGGAGCTGTTTTTT.